These 11 T cell receptor beta chains share one sample of origin, sequenced in a study of early T cells in non-severe SARS-CoV-2 infection. MiXCR, applied by TCRdb to the 5' RACE reads, yields one record per CDR3 protein. This sample has about 77,000 distinct CDR3 sequences, with 4.5% to 6% found just once. The specimen comprised whole blood, sampled at baseline. All receptors come from an adult who was a healthcare worker with PCR-confirmed SARS-CoV-2 infection or an uninfected control (not recorded which).

The DNA of the CDR3 is TGTGCCAGCGGTAGACTAGCGACTTACAATGAGCAGTTCTTC. Its protein is CASGRLATYNEQFF. The J gene is TRBJ2-1, the V gene TRBV7-8; the match to TRBD2 covers 8 bases. Germline CDR1 and CDR2: SGHVS and FQNEAQ. With V trimmed by 8 bases and J by 4 bases, 7 bases remained unmatched. This CDR3 region has 14 residues.

Ten or more counts support this clonotype. The rearrangement uses TRBV9 and TRBJ2-1; the match to TRBD2 covers 10 bases. This CDR3 spans 16 amino acids. Losses at the gene ends were 3 bases for V and 2 bases for J; bases not matched to a gene: 5. The V gene's germline CDR1 is SGDLS and CDR2 YYNGEE. The CDR3 loop is CASSGSGRPTYNEQFF. The CDR3 bases are TGTGCCAGCAGCGGTAGCGGGAGGCCCACCTACAATGAGCAGTTCTTC.

The rearrangement joins TRBV2 to TRBJ2-5, with D perhaps matching TRBD2 (6 bases). V was cut by 2 bases and J by 5 bases, with 12 bases left in between. Germline CDR1 and CDR2: SNHLY and FYNNEI. The CDR3 consists of 14 residues. This CDR3 reads CASSENGRKETQYF. The CDR3 DNA sequence: TGTGCCAGCAGTGAAAACGGGAGAAAGGAGACCCAGTACTTC.

There are many counts of this clonotype. J is TRBJ2-1 and V is TRBV5-1; TRBD1 aligns across 7 bases. Unmatched junction bases numbered 7, after V lost 4 bases and J lost 3 bases. The germline V gene encodes CDR1 SGHRS and CDR2 YFSETQ. The CDR3 has 15 amino acids. The CDR3 protein is CASSREGGDYNEQFF. CDR3 bases: TGCGCCAGCAGCCGGGAAGGGGGCGACTACAATGAGCAGTTCTTC. The whole variable domain, remainder taken from reference TRBV5-1 and TRBJ2-1, is KAGVTQTPRYLIKTRGQQVTLSCSPISGHRSVSWYQQTPGQGLQFLFEYFSETQRNKGNFPGRFSGRQFSNSRSEMNVSTLELGDSALYLCASSREGGDYNEQFFGPGTRLTVL.

The rearrangement joins TRBV7-9 to TRBJ2-7; 7 positions match TRBD1. The CDR3 length is 15 residues. Germline assignment: CDR1 SEHNR and CDR2 FQNEAQ (reference sequence). Germline trimming cut 4 bases from V and 5 bases from J; bases unmatched to any gene: 11. In DNA, the CDR3 is TGTGCCAGCAGCTCTTCCGGGACAGCATCCCACGAGCAGTACTTC. It encodes CASSSSGTASHEQYF.

This clonotype showed up many times. The CDR3 spells CSARLTLSGNDYEQYF. The CDR3, as DNA: TGCAGTGCCCGCCTTACCCTAAGCGGGAACGACTACGAGCAGTACTTC. This chain joins TRBV20-1 and TRBJ2-7; 7 bases agree with TRBD2. Germline-derived CDR1 and CDR2 are DFQATT and SNEGSKA (reference sequence). V shed 6 bases, J shed 3 bases, and the junction held 17 bases outside the gene matches. The CDR3 has 16 amino acids.

In its sample, this clonotype was seen many times. This chain uses TRBV12-3 or TRBV12-4 with TRBJ2-7; the D gene is possibly TRBD2 (6 bases). The length of the CDR3 is 14 residues. V was clipped by 5 bases and J by 7 bases, with 18 bases between them. The CDR3 spells CASSPPWGVREQYF. The CDR3, as DNA: TGTGCCAGCAGTCCCCCTTGGGGGGTGCGAGAGCAGTACTTC.

This chain joins TRBV15 and TRBJ2-2; D is perhaps TRBD2 (6 bases). Trimming pared 2 bases from V and 2 bases from J, leaving 12 bases between. CDR3 size: 16 residues. The germline gives CDR1 LNHNV, CDR2 YYDKDF (reference sequence). CDR3 bases: TGTGCCACCAGCAGACGTGGAGGGGCCAACACCGGGGAGCTGTTTTTT. The encoded protein is CATSRRGGANTGELFF. Based on the CDR3 plus reference TRBV15 and TRBJ2-2, the full variable domain is DAMVIQNPRYQVTQFGKPVTLSCSQTLNHNVMYWYQQKSSQAPKLLFHYYDKDFNNEADTPDNFQSRRPNTSFCFLDIRSPGLGDTAMYLCATSRRGGANTGELFFGEGSRLTVL.

The sample holds many counts of this clonotype. This sequence joins TRBV12-3 or TRBV12-4 and TRBJ2-5, with 16 bases lining up with TRBD2. The ends lost 5 bases at V and 4 bases at J; junction bases unmatched: 7. This CDR3 has 17 amino acids. CDR3 loop: CASSLGLAGGPRETQYF. In nucleotides, the CDR3 is TGTGCCAGCAGTCTGGGACTAGCGGGAGGGCCTCGAGAGACCCAGTACTTC.

This clonotype was recorded many times. The CDR3 bases are TGTGCCAGCAGCTTGGGACAGGGCAACTATGGCTACACCTTC. Encoded protein: CASSLGQGNYGYTF. The J gene is TRBJ1-2, the V gene TRBV7-9; TRBD1 matches 9 bases. Germline assignment: CDR1 SEHNR and CDR2 FQNEAQ (reference sequence). The trim removed 3 bases at V and 2 bases at J, leaving 1 base unmatched. The CDR3 is made up of 14 amino acids.

The rearrangement links TRBV12-3 or TRBV12-4 to TRBJ1-3; D remains unclear. V lost 6 bases and J 6 bases, leaving 12 bases between the germline ends. The CDR3 is made up of 13 amino acids. Written as DNA, the CDR3 is TGTGCCAGCAGCTCTCGCCAGAAAAACACCATATATTTT. Protein sequence: CASSSRQKNTIYF.